The entry below describes one TCR beta chain. Its antigen is not identified. This may be a read error, as it is one base from a much larger clone. The sample is drawn from a study of blood T cells in healthy people across ages. About the study: When template switching was applied, about one barcoded beta molecule was captured per two T cells.

A second PCR of 7 to 11 cycles used a sample-barcoded 5' primer and a J-beta primer mix. Every cDNA was tagged by a template-switch adaptor with 12 random nucleotides. TCRdb reprocessed the 5' RACE reads with MiXCR, giving one entry per CDR3 protein. The table includes roughly 1,500,000 distinct CDR3 sequences, almost 35% detected once. This CDR3 spans 15 amino acids. The V end lost 11 bases, the J end lost 7 bases, and 27 bases lay between the germline ends. Germline V gene lookup returns CDR1 MNHNS and CDR2 SASEGT. General study points: Roughly linear declines in TCR beta diversity per million T cells occurred with age.

The gene calls are TRBV6-1 and TRBJ2-7; D possibly corresponds to TRBD1 (7 bases). The specimen sequenced was blood. The TCR originated in a woman in her 30s in good health. The CDR3 nucleotides read TGTGCCGGCATCGGGGCCGCGACAGGGCGGGGTGAGCAGTACTTC. Residues: CAGIGAATGRGEQYF.